The rows below give T cell receptor beta chains drawn from one sample of a study of blood T cells in healthy people across ages. TCRdb re-derived calls from the 5' RACE reads in MiXCR, one entry per CDR3 protein. The sample yields over a million distinct CDR3 sequences, 59% seen once. The source material was blood. These receptors all come from a man in his late teens or twenties in good health. Each CDR3 is given with its conserved first and last residue. A D gene is named only where the DNA matches it firmly. Some rows mark clone size as missing; the rest say once, few, many or name a class of expanded clone.

TRBJ2-4 | - | TRBV6-5 | - | TGTGCCAGCAGTTACTCAGGGGGGATGAACATTCAGTACTTC | CASSYSGGMNIQYF
TRBJ2-4 | few | TRBV5-4 | TRBD1 | TGTGCCAGCAGCTCACGACAGGGATTAGACATTCAGTACTTC | CASSSRQGLDIQYF
TRBJ2-7 | - | TRBV29-1 | TRBD1 | TGCAGCGTGGGGCCACAGGGGGGAAATTCCTACGAGCAGTACTTC | CSVGPQGGNSYEQYF
TRBJ2-3 | - | TRBV28 | - | TGTGCCAGCACCTATTCCTTGGGGACACTCTCGAGTGCAGATACGCAGTATTTT | CASTYSLGTLSSADTQYF
TRBJ1-4 | - | TRBV20-1 | TRBD1 | TGCAGTGCTCGACAGGGGGGCGATGAAAAACTGTTTTTT | CSARQGGDEKLFF
TRBJ1-2 | - | TRBV4-3 | - | TGCGCCAGCAGAGAGGATTTAGGAGGCCGTCGTGGCTACACCTTC | CASREDLGGRRGYTF
TRBJ2-7 | few | TRBV6-1 | TRBD2 | TGTGCCAGCGGGACTAGCGCCTCCTACGAGCAGTACTTC | CASGTSASYEQYF
TRBJ1-6 | - | TRBV6-5 | - | TGTGCCAGCAGTTATCTGGCAGGGACAAATTCACCCCTCCACTTT | CASSYLAGTNSPLHF
TRBJ2-5 | once | TRBV14 | - | TGTGCCAGCAGCCAAAGAGGACGGGGAGCTCTCGAAGAGACCCAGTACTTC | CASSQRGRGALEETQYF
TRBJ2-1 | - | TRBV20-1 | TRBD2 | TGCAGTGCTAGTAGGACTAGCGGAAGACATGAGCAGTTCTTC | CSASRTSGRHEQFF
TRBJ2-7 | - | TRBV5-1 | TRBD1 | TGCGCCAGCAGCCCGCGAGGGACAGACTACTACGAGCAGTACTTC | CASSPRGTDYYEQYF
TRBJ2-5 | - | TRBV12-3/TRBV12-4 | TRBD2 | TGTGCCAGCAGACGGACTAGCCGGGAGACCCAGTACTTC | CASRRTSRETQYF
TRBJ1-2 | few | TRBV11-2 | TRBD1 | TGTGCCAGCAGCGCCGCCGGGACAGAGTATGGCTACACCTTC | CASSAAGTEYGYTF
TRBJ1-2 | few | TRBV29-1 | - | TGCAGCGCCGAGCGACAGAACTATGGCTACACCTTC | CSAERQNYGYTF
TRBJ1-2 | - | TRBV6-1 | - | TGTGCCAGCAGTGAAGGCAGGCTGTATGGCTACACCTTC | CASSEGRLYGYTF
TRBJ2-1 | - | TRBV9 | - | TGTGCCAGCAGCGTAGGACAATCAGGTAGTGAGCAGTTCTTC | CASSVGQSGSEQFF
TRBJ2-3 | few | TRBV29-1 | - | TGCAGCGTCGGGACGGGGGCAGGCACAGATACGCAGTATTTT | CSVGTGAGTDTQYF
TRBJ2-1 | - | TRBV4-3 | TRBD1 | TGCGCCAGCAGCCTGTACGTCGTCTCGTCACAGGGGAATTACGATGAGCAGTTCTTC | CASSLYVVSSQGNYDEQFF
TRBJ2-7 | - | TRBV7-9 | - | TGTGCCAGCAGCCCCTTAACGCCGACCTACGAGCAGTACTTC | CASSPLTPTYEQYF
TRBJ1-1 | - | TRBV12-3/TRBV12-4 | - | TGTGCCAGCAGTCACCAACGGGGTAACACTGAAGCTTTCTTT | CASSHQRGNTEAFF
TRBJ2-3 | - | TRBV14 | - | TGTGCCAGCAGCCAAACGGACTACTTCACAGATACGCAGTATTTT | CASSQTDYFTDTQYF
TRBJ2-4 | - | TRBV7-2 | - | TGTGCCAGCAGCTTTCCCAGCGGGGCCAAAAACATTCAGTACTTC | CASSFPSGAKNIQYF
TRBJ1-5 | few | TRBV2 | - | TGTGCCAGCAGTGAAGAGACAGGCAAGAATCAGCCCCAGCATTTT | CASSEETGKNQPQHF
TRBJ2-7 | few | TRBV4-1 | TRBD2 | TGCGCCAGCAGCCTCAGGACTAGCGGGAGCTACGAGCAGTACTTC | CASSLRTSGSYEQYF
TRBJ1-6 | few | TRBV4-2 | - | TGTGCCAGCAGCCAACTTACAGGGATGAATTCACCCCTCCACTTT | CASSQLTGMNSPLHF
TRBJ2-5 | - | TRBV12-3/TRBV12-4 | - | TGTGCCACGCACGATGGGGTAGAGACCCAGTACTTC | CATHDGVETQYF
TRBJ1-1 | few | TRBV5-5 | - | TGTGCCAGCAGCTTGGACCGGGCAGACACTGAAGCTTTCTTT | CASSLDRADTEAFF
TRBJ2-1 | - | TRBV20-1 | - | TGCAGTTCTATCTCAGTGGGGGAGTACAATGAGCAGTTCTTC | CSSISVGEYNEQFF
TRBJ2-7 | - | TRBV3-1 | - | TGTGCCAGCAGCCCCGCGGATGCGGGGTCCTACGAGCAGTACTTC | CASSPADAGSYEQYF
TRBJ2-1 | few | TRBV5-1 | TRBD1 | TGCGCCAGCAGCCGGGGACAGGGAAGCGATGAGCAGTTCTTC | CASSRGQGSDEQFF
TRBJ2-7 | - | TRBV20-1 | - | TGCAGTGCTAGAGATCGAAAGGGCAGATACGAGCAGTACTTC | CSARDRKGRYEQYF
TRBJ2-5 | - | TRBV2 | - | TGTGCCAGCAGTGACGCTGGGGGCCGCCCTTTCAAGACCCAGTACTTC | CASSDAGGRPFKTQYF
TRBJ2-1 | - | TRBV7-9 | - | TGTGCCAGCAGCTTATGGTTCCAGGATGAGCAGTTCTTC | CASSLWFQDEQFF
TRBJ2-7 | - | TRBV20-1 | - | TGCAGTGCTTATGACAGGAGGAAGGTCTACGAGCAGTACTTC | CSAYDRRKVYEQYF
TRBJ1-2 | - | TRBV5-1 | TRBD1 | TGCGCCAGCAGCGCCCCGGACAGGGAGGGTGGCTACACCTTC | CASSAPDREGGYTF
TRBJ2-7 | - | TRBV27 | - | TGTGTTAAAACGGCCCGGAACGAGCAGTACTTC | CVKTARNEQYF
TRBJ2-7 | - | TRBV7-2 | - | TGTGCCAGCAGCTTCCGACTAGTAGGGTACGAGCAGTACTTC | CASSFRLVGYEQYF
TRBJ2-7 | - | TRBV29-1 | - | TGCAGCGTAACTGGCCTGGGATTGAGGGTTTACGAGCAGTACTTC | CSVTGLGLRVYEQYF
TRBJ1-2 | - | TRBV3-1 | - | TGTGCCAGCAGCTCCCCAACCCCAGGAAACTATGGCTACACCTTC | CASSSPTPGNYGYTF
TRBJ2-7 | - | TRBV4-1 | - | TGCGCCGGCAGCCAAGGTGGTTTTGGCTCCTACGAGCAGTACTTC | CAGSQGGFGSYEQYF
TRBJ2-3 | - | TRBV20-1 | - | TGCAGTGCTAGCCTTTTCGGAGGGGCGCAGTATTTT | CSASLFGGAQYF